This entry concerns a single T cell receptor (beta chain). What it recognizes is unknown. Alopecia areata patients gave lesional scalp punch biopsies and peripheral blood samples. RNA was extracted and reverse transcribed into cDNA as the sequencing template. Sequencing was performed with immunoSEQ multiplex PCR; in TCRdb, only in-frame clones are kept and a portion is missing. The sample lists about 180,000 clones, around 63% occurring once. This specimen comes from a study of CD8+ T cells in alopecia areata. Across the whole study: Tofacitinib lasted 6 to 18 months, then 6 months off drug. Study-wide results and limits: Among the cells sequenced in scalp samples are also the resident alphabeta T cells of normal skin. Across lesional scalp, and particularly alopecia totalis/universalis, clonality surpassed that of normal scalp.

The sequenced sample was CD4+ T cells sorted from blood, obtained at week 0. The sequence derives from a human donor with alopecia areata.

The CDR3 protein is CACNRDRGRQFF. Written as DNA, the CDR3 is TGTGCCTGCAACCGGGACAGGGGACGGCAGTTCTTC. J is TRBJ2-1 and V is TRBV30, with 10 bases matching TRBD1. Germline V gene sequence: CDR1 GTSNPN, CDR2 SVGIG (reference sequence). The CDR3 loop spans 12 amino acids. J lost 12 bases, V lost 6 bases, and 8 bases had no gene match.